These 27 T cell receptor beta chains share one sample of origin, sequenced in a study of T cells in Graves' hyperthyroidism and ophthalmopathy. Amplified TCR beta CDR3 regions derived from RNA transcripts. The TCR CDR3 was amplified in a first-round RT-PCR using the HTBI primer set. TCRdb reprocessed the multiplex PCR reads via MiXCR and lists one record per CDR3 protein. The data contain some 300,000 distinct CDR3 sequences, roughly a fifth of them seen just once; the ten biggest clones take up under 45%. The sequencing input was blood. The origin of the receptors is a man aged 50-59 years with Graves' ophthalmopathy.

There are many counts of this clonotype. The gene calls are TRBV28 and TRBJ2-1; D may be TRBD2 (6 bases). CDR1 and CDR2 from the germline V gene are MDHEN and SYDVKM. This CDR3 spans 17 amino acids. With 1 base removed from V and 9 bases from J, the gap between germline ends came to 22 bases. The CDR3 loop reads CASSLLGAGSNLGEQFF. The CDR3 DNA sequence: TGTGCCAGCAGTTTATTGGGAGCGGGTTCCAACCTTGGTGAGCAGTTCTTC.

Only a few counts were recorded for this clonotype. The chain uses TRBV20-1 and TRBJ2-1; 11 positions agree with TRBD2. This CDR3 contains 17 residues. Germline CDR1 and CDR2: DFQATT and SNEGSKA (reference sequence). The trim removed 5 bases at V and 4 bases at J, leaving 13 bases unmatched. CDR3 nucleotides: TGCAGTGCTCGCCCCCTTAGCGGGAGGGAGGTTTACAATGAGCAGTTCTTC. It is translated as CSARPLSGREVYNEQFF.

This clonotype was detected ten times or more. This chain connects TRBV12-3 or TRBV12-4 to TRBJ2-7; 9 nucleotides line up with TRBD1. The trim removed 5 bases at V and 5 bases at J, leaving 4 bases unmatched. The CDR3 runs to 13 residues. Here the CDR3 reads CASSPGDRDEQYF. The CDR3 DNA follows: TGTGCCAGCAGTCCGGGGGACAGGGACGAGCAGTACTTC.

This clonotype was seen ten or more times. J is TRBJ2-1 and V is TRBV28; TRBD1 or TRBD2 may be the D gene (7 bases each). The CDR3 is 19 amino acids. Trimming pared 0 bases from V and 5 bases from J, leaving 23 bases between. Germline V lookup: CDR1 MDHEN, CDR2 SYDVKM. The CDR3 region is CASSLWFGGRQGRNNEQFF. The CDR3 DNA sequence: TGTGCCAGCAGTTTATGGTTCGGGGGGAGACAGGGTCGAAACAATGAGCAGTTCTTC.

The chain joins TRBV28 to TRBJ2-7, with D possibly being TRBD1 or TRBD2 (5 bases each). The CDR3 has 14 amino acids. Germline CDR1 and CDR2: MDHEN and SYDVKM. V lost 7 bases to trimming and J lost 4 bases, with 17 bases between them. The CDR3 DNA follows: TGTGCCAGCACTGCGCGAGGGGTAACATACGAGCAGTACTTC. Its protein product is CASTARGVTYEQYF.

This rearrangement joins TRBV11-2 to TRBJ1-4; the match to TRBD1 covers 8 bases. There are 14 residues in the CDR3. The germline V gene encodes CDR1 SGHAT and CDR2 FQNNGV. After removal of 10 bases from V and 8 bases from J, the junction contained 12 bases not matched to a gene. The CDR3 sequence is CATSFDRGREKLFF. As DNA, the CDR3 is TGTGCCACCAGTTTCGACAGGGGACGGGAAAAACTGTTTTTT.

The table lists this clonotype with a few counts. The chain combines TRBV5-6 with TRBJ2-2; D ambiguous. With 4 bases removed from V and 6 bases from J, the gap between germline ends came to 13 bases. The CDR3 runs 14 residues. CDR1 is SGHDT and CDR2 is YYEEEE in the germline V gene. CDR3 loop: CASSGKSSPGELFF. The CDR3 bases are TGTGCCAGCAGCGGTAAGAGTTCGCCCGGGGAGCTGTTTTTT.

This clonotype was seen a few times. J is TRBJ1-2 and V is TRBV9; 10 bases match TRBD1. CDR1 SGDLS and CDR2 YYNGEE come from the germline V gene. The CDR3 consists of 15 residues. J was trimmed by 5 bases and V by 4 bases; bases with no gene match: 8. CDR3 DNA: TGTGCCAGCAGCCCCCGGGACAGGGGAAATTATGGCTACACCTTC. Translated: CASSPRDRGNYGYTF.

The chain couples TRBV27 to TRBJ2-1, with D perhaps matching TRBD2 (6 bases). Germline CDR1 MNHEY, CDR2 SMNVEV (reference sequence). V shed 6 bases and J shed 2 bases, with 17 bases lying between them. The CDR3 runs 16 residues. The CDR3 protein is CASRRSGQRAYNEQFF. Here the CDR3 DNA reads TGTGCCAGCAGAAGGAGCGGGCAGAGAGCCTACAATGAGCAGTTCTTC.

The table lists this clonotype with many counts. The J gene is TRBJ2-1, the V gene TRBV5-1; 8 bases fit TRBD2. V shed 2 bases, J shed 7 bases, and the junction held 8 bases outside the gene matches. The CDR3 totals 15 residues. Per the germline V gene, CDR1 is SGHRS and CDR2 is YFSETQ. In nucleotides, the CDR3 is TGCGCCAGCAGCTTTGACGGGAGGGGTGCAAATGAGCAGTTCTTC. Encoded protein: CASSFDGRGANEQFF.

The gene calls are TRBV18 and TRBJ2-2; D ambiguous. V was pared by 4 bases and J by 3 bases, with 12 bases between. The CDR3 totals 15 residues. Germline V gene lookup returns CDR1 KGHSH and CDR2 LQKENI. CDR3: CASSLRTPHTGELFF. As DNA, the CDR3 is TGTGCCAGCTCACTGAGAACTCCCCACACCGGGGAGCTGTTTTTT.

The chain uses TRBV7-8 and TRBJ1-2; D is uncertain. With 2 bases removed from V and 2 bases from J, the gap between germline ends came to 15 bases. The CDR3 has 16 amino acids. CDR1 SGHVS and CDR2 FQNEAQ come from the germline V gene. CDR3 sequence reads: CASSLWSDSKNYGYTF. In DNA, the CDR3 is TGTGCCAGCAGCTTATGGTCGGATAGCAAAAACTATGGCTACACCTTC.

The DNA of the CDR3 is TGTGCCAGCAGAGGCAGGGAGGCCTCCGAGGCCAACGTCCTGACTTTC. It encodes CASRGREASEANVLTF. This chain links TRBV12-3 or TRBV12-4 with TRBJ2-6; TRBD2 might be the D (6 bases). Trimming removed 6 bases from V and 6 bases from J, with 18 bases in between. The CDR3 is 16 residues long.

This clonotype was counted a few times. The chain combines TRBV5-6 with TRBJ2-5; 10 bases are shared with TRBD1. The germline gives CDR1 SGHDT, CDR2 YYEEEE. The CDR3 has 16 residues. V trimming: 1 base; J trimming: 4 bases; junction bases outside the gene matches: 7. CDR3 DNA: TGTGCCAGCAGCTTGCCAGGACAGGGGGGATTAGAGACCCAGTACTTC. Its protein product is CASSLPGQGGLETQYF.

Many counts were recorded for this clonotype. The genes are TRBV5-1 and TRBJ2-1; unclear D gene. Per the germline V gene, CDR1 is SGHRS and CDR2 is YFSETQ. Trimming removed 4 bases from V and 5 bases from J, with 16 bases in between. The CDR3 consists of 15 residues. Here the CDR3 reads CASSVSPPPNNEQFF. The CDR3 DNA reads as TGCGCCAGCAGCGTATCCCCCCCGCCGAACAATGAGCAGTTCTTC.

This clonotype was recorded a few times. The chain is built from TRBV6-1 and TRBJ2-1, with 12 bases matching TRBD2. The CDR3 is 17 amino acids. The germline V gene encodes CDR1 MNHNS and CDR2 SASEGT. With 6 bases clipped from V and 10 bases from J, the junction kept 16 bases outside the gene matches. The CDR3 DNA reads TGTGCCAGCAGCGCCCTTGGGGCTAGCGGGAGGGCTGGGGAGCAGTTCTTC. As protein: CASSALGASGRAGEQFF.

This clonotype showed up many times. The CDR3 sequence is CASSLYRDRGYNEQFF. The CDR3 DNA sequence: TGTGCCAGCAGCCTATACCGGGACAGGGGATACAATGAGCAGTTCTTC. The chain recombines TRBV11-2 with TRBJ2-1; 10 nucleotides agree with TRBD1. This CDR3 spans 16 amino acids. The germline CDR1 and CDR2 sequences are SGHAT and FQNNGV. With V trimmed by 5 bases and J by 4 bases, 8 bases remained unmatched. Drawing the rest from reference TRBV11-2 and TRBJ2-1, the complete variable domain is EAGVAQSPRYKIIEKRQSVAFWCNPISGHATLYWYQQILGQGPKLLIQFQNNGVVDDSQLPKDRFSAERLKGVDSTLKIQPAKLEDSAVYLCASSLYRDRGYNEQFFGPGTRLTVL.

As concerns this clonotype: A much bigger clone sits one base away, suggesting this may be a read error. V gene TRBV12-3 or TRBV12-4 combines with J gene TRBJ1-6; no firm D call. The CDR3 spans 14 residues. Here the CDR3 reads CASSSRQLGSPPHF. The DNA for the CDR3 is TGTGCCAGCAGTTCCCGGCAGCTGGGCTCACCCCCCCACTTT.

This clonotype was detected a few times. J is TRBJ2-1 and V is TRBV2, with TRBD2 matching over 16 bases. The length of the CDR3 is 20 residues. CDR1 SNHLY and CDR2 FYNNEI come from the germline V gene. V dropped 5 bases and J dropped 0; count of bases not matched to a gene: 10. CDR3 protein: CASSPPGLAGGRSSYNEQFF. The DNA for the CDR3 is TGTGCCAGCAGTCCACCGGGACTAGCGGGAGGGCGGAGCTCCTACAATGAGCAGTTCTTC.

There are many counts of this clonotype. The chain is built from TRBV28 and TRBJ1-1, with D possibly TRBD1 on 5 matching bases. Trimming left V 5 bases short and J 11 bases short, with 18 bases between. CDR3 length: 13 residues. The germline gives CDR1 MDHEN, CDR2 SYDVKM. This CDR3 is CASSPGTPYSAFF. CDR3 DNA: TGTGCCAGCAGTCCCGGGACTCCATACTCCGCTTTCTTT. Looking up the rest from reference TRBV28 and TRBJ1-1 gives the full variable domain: DVKVTQSSRYLVKRTGEKVFLECVQDMDHENMFWYRQDPGLGLRLIYFSYDVKMKEKGDIPEGYSVSREKKERFSLILESASTNQTSMYLCASSPGTPYSAFFGQGTRLTVV.

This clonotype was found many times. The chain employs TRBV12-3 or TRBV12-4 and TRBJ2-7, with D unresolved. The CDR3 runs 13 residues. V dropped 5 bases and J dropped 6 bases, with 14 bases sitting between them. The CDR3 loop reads CASSAPFDGEQYF. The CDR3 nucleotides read TGTGCCAGCAGTGCCCCCTTTGATGGCGAGCAGTACTTC.

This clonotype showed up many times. Written as DNA, the CDR3 is TGTGCCAGCAGCTTAGGTAGCGGCTCCTACAATGAGCAGTTCTTC. This encodes CASSLGSGSYNEQFF. The chain uses TRBV7-2 and TRBJ2-1; maybe TRBD2 (6 bases). The germline V and J ends were trimmed by 1 base and 0 bases, with 7 bases remaining between them. The CDR3 covers 15 residues. CDR1 and CDR2 (germline): SGHTA, FQGNSA. Combining the CDR3 with reference TRBV7-2 and TRBJ2-1 gives the whole variable domain GAGVSQSPSNKVTEKGKDVELRCDPISGHTALYWYRQSLGQGLEFLIYFQGNSAPDKSGLPSDRFSAERTGGSVSTLTIQRTQQEDSAVYLCASSLGSGSYNEQFFGPGTRLTVL.

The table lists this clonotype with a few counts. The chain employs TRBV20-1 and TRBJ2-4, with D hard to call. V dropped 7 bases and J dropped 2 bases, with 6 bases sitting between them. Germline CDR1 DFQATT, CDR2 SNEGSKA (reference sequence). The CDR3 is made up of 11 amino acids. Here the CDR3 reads CSVSPKNIQYF. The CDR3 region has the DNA TGCAGTGTCTCCCCCAAAAACATTCAGTACTTC.

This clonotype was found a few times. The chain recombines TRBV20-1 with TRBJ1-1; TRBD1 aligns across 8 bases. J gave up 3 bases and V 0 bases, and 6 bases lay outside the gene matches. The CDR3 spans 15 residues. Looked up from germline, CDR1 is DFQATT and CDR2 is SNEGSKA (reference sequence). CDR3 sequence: CSARDLTGVDTEAFF. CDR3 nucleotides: TGCAGTGCTAGAGACCTGACAGGGGTGGACACTGAAGCTTTCTTT.

The CDR3 DNA sequence: TGTGCCAGCAGTGCTGGGACAGGGGGTCCCAAAAACATTCAGTACTTC. Translation: CASSAGTGGPKNIQYF. The chain has TRBV2 and TRBJ2-4; 11 nucleotides match TRBD1. The ends lost 4 bases at V and 2 bases at J; junction bases unmatched: 4. Germline values: CDR1 SNHLY, CDR2 FYNNEI. The CDR3 covers 16 residues.

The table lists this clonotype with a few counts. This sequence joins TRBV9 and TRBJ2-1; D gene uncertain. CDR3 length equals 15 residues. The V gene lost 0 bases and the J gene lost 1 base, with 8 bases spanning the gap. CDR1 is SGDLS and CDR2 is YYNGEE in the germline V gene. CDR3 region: CASSVGPGSYNEQFF. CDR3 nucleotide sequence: TGTGCCAGCAGCGTAGGACCAGGATCCTACAATGAGCAGTTCTTC.

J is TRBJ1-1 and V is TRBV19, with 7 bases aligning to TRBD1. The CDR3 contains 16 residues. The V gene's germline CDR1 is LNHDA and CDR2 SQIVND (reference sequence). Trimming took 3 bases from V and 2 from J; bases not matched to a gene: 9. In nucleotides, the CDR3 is TGTGCCAGTAGTATGGGCAGGGGGGTTGTTAACACTGAAGCTTTCTTT. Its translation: CASSMGRGVVNTEAFF. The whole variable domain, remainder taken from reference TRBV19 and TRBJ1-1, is DGGITQSPKYLFRKEGQNVTLSCEQNLNHDAMYWYRQDPGQGLRLIYYSQIVNDFQKGDIAEGYSVSREKKESFPLTVTSAQKNPTAFYLCASSMGRGVVNTEAFFGQGTRLTVV.